Below are 27 T cell receptor beta chains sequenced from a single sample in a study of T cells in Graves' hyperthyroidism and ophthalmopathy. TCR beta CDR3 sequences were amplified from RNA transcripts. In the first-round RT-PCR of the TCR CDR3, the HTBI primer set was used. TCRdb used MiXCR to reprocess the multiplex PCR reads, holding one entry per CDR3 protein. The sample holds about 510,000 distinct CDR3 sequences; 14% are singletons and the top ten take about 15%. The source material was blood. Receptors originate from a woman in her 40s with Graves' hyperthyroidism.

This clonotype was found many times. V and J are TRBV29-1 and TRBJ2-3; no clear D gene. V gave up 7 bases and J gave up 1 base, with 9 bases separating them. CDR1 is SQVTM, CDR2 ANQGSEA, per germline. The length of the CDR3 is 12 residues. The CDR3 DNA is TGCAGCGCCCTTAGGGGCACAGATACGCAGTATTTT. Translated: CSALRGTDTQYF.

This clonotype was counted between two and nine times. The CDR3 bases are TGCAGTGCTAGTCGGGATAGGGCGGGACTCACAGATACGCAGTATTTT. It translates to CSASRDRAGLTDTQYF. This chain joins TRBV20-1 and TRBJ2-3; possibly TRBD2 for D (6 bases). Germline loops: CDR1 DFQATT, CDR2 SNEGSKA (reference sequence). Trimming pared 3 bases from V and 2 bases from J, leaving 18 bases between. The length of the CDR3 is 16 residues.

This clonotype has at least ten counts. The rearrangement uses TRBV7-2 and TRBJ1-5; 7 positions agree with TRBD1. The J segment lost 7 bases and the V segment lost 1 base, leaving 7 bases of the junction unmatched. This CDR3 is built from 15 residues. In germline, CDR1 is SGHTA, CDR2 FQGNSA. Here the CDR3 reads CASSLGTGQGQPQHF. The CDR3 coding sequence is TGTGCCAGCAGCTTAGGGACAGGACAAGGCCAGCCCCAGCATTTT.

This clonotype has ten or more counts. The chain uses TRBV30 and TRBJ1-1; TRBD1 might be the D (5 bases). Germline V gene data show CDR1 as GTSNPN and CDR2 as SVGIG (reference sequence). V was clipped by 5 bases and J by 2 bases, with 12 bases between them. CDR3 length equals 13 residues. The CDR3 coding sequence is TGTGCCTGGGTTGGACAACCAAACACTGAAGCTTTCTTT. This codes for CAWVGQPNTEAFF.

The J gene is TRBJ2-3, the V gene TRBV5-5; D is undetermined. V lost 4 bases and J 0 bases, leaving 15 bases between the germline ends. The CDR3 loop spans 16 amino acids. CDR1 and CDR2 from the germline V gene are SGHKS and YYEKEE (reference sequence). DNA of the CDR3: TGTGCCAGCAGCGCCCAGGTTACGACTAGCACAGATACGCAGTATTTT. It translates to CASSAQVTTSTDTQYF.

This clonotype was observed many times. The chain uses TRBV27 and TRBJ1-2, with 7 bases identical to TRBD1. The germline gives CDR1 MNHEY, CDR2 SMNVEV (reference sequence). The CDR3 runs to 13 residues. V trimming: 8 bases; J trimming: 2 bases; junction bases outside the gene matches: 5. CDR3 in amino acids: CASYGTDNYGYTF. CDR3 bases: TGTGCCAGCTACGGGACAGACAACTATGGCTACACCTTC.

This rearrangement joins TRBV9 to TRBJ2-3; TRBD2 agrees at 9 bases. J lost 1 base, V lost 0 bases, and 3 bases had no gene match. Germline lookup yields CDR1 SGDLS and CDR2 YYNGEE. This CDR3 is 16 amino acids long. The CDR3 is CASSVVVAGGTDTQYF. The CDR3 nucleotides read TGTGCCAGCAGCGTAGTGGTAGCGGGAGGCACAGATACGCAGTATTTT.

This clonotype was seen repeatedly, ten times or more. The rearrangement links TRBV24-1 to TRBJ2-1; 10 bases align to TRBD1. The CDR3 is 16 amino acids. V shed 5 bases and J 5 bases; nucleotides not matched to a gene: 8. Per germline, CDR1 KGHDR and CDR2 SFDVKD. CDR3 in amino acids: CATSAPPGQGNNEQFF. In DNA form, the CDR3 reads TGTGCCACCAGTGCCCCACCGGGACAGGGGAACAATGAGCAGTTCTTC.

In its sample, this clonotype was seen a few times. This chain links TRBV20-1 with TRBJ1-5; 11 nucleotides match TRBD1. The V segment lost 0 bases and the J segment 6 bases; nucleotides outside the gene matches: 4. The CDR3 consists of 15 residues. From germline, CDR1 is DFQATT and CDR2 SNEGSKA (reference sequence). The CDR3 DNA reads as TGCAGTGCTAGAGATGGGGACAGGGGGAGTCAGCCCCAGCATTTT. Translating gives CSARDGDRGSQPQHF.

This clonotype showed up many times. The chain uses TRBV27 and TRBJ1-2, with D tentatively TRBD1 (5 bases). The CDR3 extends over 15 amino acids. From germline, CDR1 is MNHEY and CDR2 SMNVEV (reference sequence). V shed 5 bases and J shed 5 bases, with 18 bases lying between them. CDR3 amino acids: CASSPSGGALYGYTF. The DNA of the CDR3 is TGTGCCAGCAGTCCCTCTGGAGGGGCCCTTTATGGCTACACCTTC.

This clonotype has more than one count but fewer than ten. The gene calls are TRBV5-1 and TRBJ2-7, with 10 bases fitting TRBD2. The germline CDR1 and CDR2 sequences are SGHRS and YFSETQ. The CDR3 totals 16 residues. J gave up 6 bases and V 3 bases, and 12 bases lay outside the gene matches. The chain's CDR3 is CASSSWGLAGVGEQYF. The CDR3 DNA is TGCGCCAGCAGCTCGTGGGGGCTAGCGGGAGTAGGCGAGCAGTACTTC.

A note on this clonotype: A much larger clone lies one base from this, so it may be a read error. This rearrangement joins TRBV5-1 to TRBJ1-1, with unresolved D. The CDR3 spans 14 residues. Germline V gene sequence: CDR1 SGHRS, CDR2 YFSETQ. V lost 0 bases and J lost 3, with 9 bases in between. Written as DNA, the CDR3 is TGCGCCAGCAGCTTGGACAGTTCCGACACTGAAGCTTTCTTT. Translating gives CASSLDSSDTEAFF.

This clonotype occurred many times. This chain connects TRBV11-2 to TRBJ2-1, with TRBD2 identical over 14 bases. V shed 6 bases, J shed 8 bases, and the junction held 12 bases outside the gene matches. Germline CDR1 is SGHAT and CDR2 is FQNNGV. The CDR3 runs to 17 residues. CDR3 DNA sequence: TGTGCCAGCAGAGCTTACTTGGAGACTAGCGGGAGGGATGAGCAGTTCTTC. Translated: CASRAYLETSGRDEQFF. The full variable domain, its missing parts supplied by reference TRBV11-2 and TRBJ2-1, is EAGVAQSPRYKIIEKRQSVAFWCNPISGHATLYWYQQILGQGPKLLIQFQNNGVVDDSQLPKDRFSAERLKGVDSTLKIQPAKLEDSAVYLCASRAYLETSGRDEQFFGPGTRLTVL.

This clonotype has only a few counts. The CDR3 protein is CSVFGQENYGYTF. DNA for the CDR3: TGCAGCGTGTTCGGACAGGAGAACTATGGCTACACCTTC. This chain joins TRBV29-1 and TRBJ1-2, with 7 bases that match TRBD1. V was clipped by 6 bases and J by 2 bases; unmatched bases: 6. Germline V lookup: CDR1 SQVTM, CDR2 ANQGSEA. This CDR3 has 13 amino acids.

The chain carries TRBV28 and TRBJ2-3; TRBD1 aligns across 7 bases. Trimming took 7 bases from V and 1 from J; bases not matched to a gene: 2. The CDR3 covers 13 residues. Germline lookup yields CDR1 MDHEN and CDR2 SYDVKM. CDR3 DNA: TGTGCCAGCATAGGGACAGGCACAGATACGCAGTATTTT. Its protein product is CASIGTGTDTQYF. Full variable domain (missing parts from reference TRBV28 and TRBJ2-3): DVKVTQSSRYLVKRTGEKVFLECVQDMDHENMFWYRQDPGLGLRLIYFSYDVKMKEKGDIPEGYSVSREKKERFSLILESASTNQTSMYLCASIGTGTDTQYFGPGTRLTVL.

The genes are TRBV6-2 or TRBV6-3 and TRBJ1-2; unclear D gene. Per the germline V gene, CDR1 is MNHEY and CDR2 is SVGEGT. Trimming removed 0 bases at V and 4 bases at J, with 15 bases between. The CDR3 spans 16 residues. DNA for the CDR3: TGTGCCAGCAGTTACTCGACTCGGACTCTATCCTATGGCTACACCTTC. This codes for CASSYSTRTLSYGYTF.

At least ten counts were recorded for this clonotype. The rearrangement uses TRBV30 and TRBJ2-1; D not resolved. The CDR3 sequence is 10 residues long. Germline assignment: CDR1 GTSNPN and CDR2 SVGIG (reference sequence). Trimming took 0 bases from V and 8 from J, leaving 2 bases between them. As DNA, the CDR3 is TGTGCCTGGAGTGTGCATGAGCAGTTCTTC. Translated, it gives CAWSVHEQFF. Full variable domain (remainder filled in from reference TRBV30 and TRBJ2-1): SQTIHQWPATLVQPVGSPLSLECTVEGTSNPNLYWYRQAAGRGLQLLFYSVGIGQISSEVPQNLSASRPQDRQFILSSKKLLLSDSGFYLCAWSVHEQFFGPGTRLTVL.

In its sample, this clonotype was seen many times. This chain links TRBV11-2 with TRBJ1-4; D possibly corresponds to TRBD1 (6 bases). The V end lost 5 bases, the J end lost 2 bases, and 21 bases lay between the germline ends. CDR3 length: 18 amino acids. The germline CDR1 and CDR2 sequences are SGHAT and FQNNGV. The CDR3 loop reads CASSPGGDTYGTNEKLFF. The CDR3, as DNA: TGTGCCAGCAGCCCCGGAGGGGACACCTACGGTACTAATGAAAAACTGTTTTTT.

This clonotype was detected only a few times. The chain employs TRBV29-1 and TRBJ1-2, with 8 bases identical to TRBD1. Germline V gives CDR1 SQVTM, CDR2 ANQGSEA. This CDR3 has 14 amino acids. Unmatched junction bases numbered 15, after V lost 7 bases and J lost 8 bases. CDR3 sequence reads: CSAEPGGGVPGYTF. CDR3 coding DNA: TGCAGCGCCGAACCAGGGGGCGGAGTGCCCGGCTACACCTTC.

CDR3 region: CASSPRPDSPEAFF. CDR3 DNA sequence: TGTGCCAGCAGCCCCCGGCCGGACAGCCCTGAAGCTTTCTTT. The chain uses TRBV7-2 and TRBJ1-1; D is perhaps TRBD1 (6 bases). Germline V CDR1 and CDR2: SGHTA, FQGNSA. The CDR3 runs 14 residues. Trimming cost V 5 bases and J 6 bases, with 16 bases left between them.

This clonotype showed up just a few times. V gene TRBV29-1 combines with J gene TRBJ2-5; 8 bases line up with TRBD1. Trimming took 7 bases from V and 4 from J; bases not matched to a gene: 8. The germline CDR1 and CDR2 sequences are SQVTM and ANQGSEA. This CDR3 has 13 residues. In DNA form, the CDR3 reads TGCAGCGCTAAAGACAGGGGCCGAGAGACCCAGTACTTC. Encoded protein: CSAKDRGRETQYF.

The chain couples TRBV20-1 to TRBJ2-5, with TRBD2 matching over 7 bases. Germline CDR1 is DFQATT and CDR2 is SNEGSKA (reference sequence). This CDR3 comprises 14 residues. V shed 1 base and J 5 bases; nucleotides not matched to a gene: 7. The CDR3 is CSARGGFGGETQYF. The CDR3 bases are TGCAGTGCTAGAGGGGGGTTCGGGGGGGAGACCCAGTACTTC.

This clonotype was counted many times. This chain connects TRBV5-5 to TRBJ2-1; 8 bases agree with TRBD2. This CDR3 has 14 amino acids. V lost 3 bases to trimming and J lost 7 bases; unmatched junction nucleotides: 6. Germline V gene lookup returns CDR1 SGHKS and CDR2 YYEKEE (reference sequence). The CDR3 protein is CASSSWTSLNEQFF. CDR3 DNA: TGTGCCAGCAGCTCTTGGACTAGCTTGAATGAGCAGTTCTTC. The variable domain in full, with the rest retrieved from reference TRBV5-5 and TRBJ2-1, is DAGVTQSPTHLIKTRGQQVTLRCSPISGHKSVSWYQQVLGQGPQFIFQYYEKEERGRGNFPDRFSARQFPNYSSELNVNALLLGDSALYLCASSSWTSLNEQFFGPGTRLTVL.

The rearrangement joins TRBV5-1 to TRBJ2-7, with 8 bases that match TRBD1. The CDR3 loop spans 15 amino acids. Trimming cost V 3 bases and J 1 base; bases outside gene matches: 6. Germline CDR1 reads SGHRS; CDR2 reads YFSETQ. The CDR3 region has the DNA TGCGCCAGCAGCTACCAAGGACAGGGTTCCTACGAGCAGTACTTC. It encodes CASSYQGQGSYEQYF.

The V and J genes are TRBV4-1 and TRBJ2-2; D is ambiguous. Germline CDR1 is MGHRA and CDR2 is YSYEKL. The CDR3 length is 15 residues. The V end was cut by 0 bases, the J end by 7 bases, with 12 bases between. The CDR3 DNA reads TGCGCCAGCAGCCAAGATCCCCAGGCTAACGGGGAGCTGTTTTTT. Protein product: CASSQDPQANGELFF.

The J gene is TRBJ2-5, the V gene TRBV29-1, with D possibly called TRBD1 or TRBD2 (6 bases each). This CDR3 is 11 amino acids long. CDR1 is SQVTM, CDR2 ANQGSEA, per germline. Trimming removed 8 bases at V and 8 bases at J, with 15 bases between. The CDR3 bases are TGCAGCCCAGAGGAGGGGGGAACCCAGTACTTC. It translates to CSPEEGGTQYF.

Many counts were recorded for this clonotype. The chain employs TRBV12-3 or TRBV12-4 and TRBJ2-1; TRBD2 aligns across 8 bases. This CDR3 region has 14 residues. Trimming at V came to 6 bases and at J to 10 bases, leaving 11 bases not matched to a gene. The CDR3 here is CASRGGRLAFEQFF. In nucleotides, the CDR3 is TGTGCCAGCAGGGGCGGGCGACTAGCGTTCGAGCAGTTCTTC.